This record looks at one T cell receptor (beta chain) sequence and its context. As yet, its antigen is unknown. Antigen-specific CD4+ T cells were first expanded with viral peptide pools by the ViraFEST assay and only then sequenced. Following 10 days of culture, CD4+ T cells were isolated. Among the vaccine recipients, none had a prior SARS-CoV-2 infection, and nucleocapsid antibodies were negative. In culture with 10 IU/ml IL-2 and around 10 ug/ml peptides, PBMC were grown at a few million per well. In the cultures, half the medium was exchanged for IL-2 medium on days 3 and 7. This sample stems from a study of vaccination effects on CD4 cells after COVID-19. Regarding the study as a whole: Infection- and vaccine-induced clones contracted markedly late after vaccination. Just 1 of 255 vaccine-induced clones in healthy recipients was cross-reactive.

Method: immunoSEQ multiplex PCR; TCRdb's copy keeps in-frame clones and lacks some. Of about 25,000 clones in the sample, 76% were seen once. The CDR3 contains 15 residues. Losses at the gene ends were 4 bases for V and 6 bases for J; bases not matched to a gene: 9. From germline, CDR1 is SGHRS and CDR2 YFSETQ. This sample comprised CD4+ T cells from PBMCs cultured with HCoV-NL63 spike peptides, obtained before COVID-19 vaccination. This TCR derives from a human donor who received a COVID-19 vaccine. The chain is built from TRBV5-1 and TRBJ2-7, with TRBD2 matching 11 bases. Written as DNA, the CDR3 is TGCGCCAGCAGCGCGGAACCGGGACTAGCGGCCGAGCAGTACTTC. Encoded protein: CASSAEPGLAAEQYF.